These 6 T cell receptor beta chains originate from one sample sequenced in a study of brain T cells in children with intractable seizures. Sequencing used immunoSEQ multiplex PCR; TCRdb keeps in-frame clones, though not all of them. The table shows tens of thousands of clones, with 93% occurring only once. This material consisted of peripheral blood, taken at surgery. The receptors here all came from a boy under three years old with tuberous sclerosis and intractable seizures.

J is TRBJ2-7 and V is TRBV27; TRBD1 matches 9 bases. CDR1 is MNHEY, CDR2 SMNVEV, per germline (reference sequence). The CDR3 runs to 16 residues. Germline trimming cut 5 bases from V and 0 bases from J; bases unmatched to any gene: 8. The DNA of the CDR3 is TGTGCCAGCAGTCCCTACAGGGGGCGAAACTCCTACGAGCAGTACTTC. As protein: CASSPYRGRNSYEQYF.

The DNA for the CDR3 is TGCAGCGCTCAGGGGGGAAACACCATATATTTT. This codes for CSAQGGNTIYF. The chain combines TRBV29-1 with TRBJ1-3, with D possibly being TRBD1 (6 bases). CDR1 and CDR2 from the germline V gene are SQVTM and ANQGSEA. This CDR3 has 11 residues. Trimming removed 7 bases from V and 4 bases from J, with 8 bases in between.

This clone came up once. CDR3 loop: CSIAGGPNTGELFF. In nucleotides, the CDR3 is TGCAGCATAGCGGGAGGCCCGAACACCGGGGAGCTGTTTTTT. This rearrangement joins TRBV29-1 to TRBJ2-2, with 10 bases matching TRBD2. V trimming: 8 bases; J trimming: 0 bases; junction bases outside the gene matches: 3. The CDR3 has 14 amino acids. Germline CDR1 SQVTM, CDR2 ANQGSEA.

This chain links TRBV30 with TRBJ1-5; D might be TRBD1 (6 bases). V was shortened by 3 bases and J by 0 bases, with 12 bases between the two germline ends. Germline V lookup: CDR1 GTSNPN, CDR2 SVGIG (reference sequence). The CDR3 is made up of 15 amino acids. CDR3 nucleotide sequence: TGTGCCTGGAGCATATCGACAGGTAGCAATCAGCCCCAGCATTTT. Translated, it gives CAWSISTGSNQPQHF.

The chain combines TRBV14 with TRBJ1-1, with a tentative D call TRBD1 (6 bases). Looked up from germline, CDR1 is SGHDN and CDR2 is FVKESK. V was trimmed by 3 bases and J by 1 base, leaving 9 bases between them. The length of the CDR3 is 14 residues. In DNA form, the CDR3 reads TGTGCCAGCAGCCAGCAGGGGCGGAACACTGAAGCTTTCTTT. As protein: CASSQQGRNTEAFF.

The gene calls are TRBV30 and TRBJ2-3; 8 nucleotides align to TRBD1. V lost 5 bases, J lost 0 bases, and 4 bases stayed unmatched. Germline V gene lookup returns CDR1 GTSNPN and CDR2 SVGIG (reference sequence). CDR3 size: 14 residues. CDR3 sequence: CAWETGDSTDTQYF. The CDR3 DNA reads as TGTGCCTGGGAGACAGGGGACAGCACAGATACGCAGTATTTT.